Presented here are 4 T cell receptor beta chains from one specimen sequenced in a study of CD8 T cells in ankylosing spondylitis. TCRdb analysed the 5' RACE reads with MiXCR anew, one entry per CDR3 protein. Found here are just over 350,000 distinct CDR3 sequences, 20% of them singletons; the top ten hold about 12%. Sequencing was done on a sample of blood, either unsorted or a sorted T cell fraction (not recorded which). All receptors derive from a male donor with ankylosing spondylitis or in good health (not recorded which).

The V and J genes are TRBV12-3 or TRBV12-4 and TRBJ2-1; D not resolved. The CDR3 runs 15 residues. Deletions cut 6 bases from V and 2 bases from J, with 14 bases between. CDR3 nucleotides: TGTGCCAGCAGCCCCGAGCGTGGAGCCTACAATGAGCAGTTCTTC. It encodes CASSPERGAYNEQFF.

The V call is TRBV7-9, the J call TRBJ2-7, with TRBD1 as a possible D gene (5 bases). The V and J ends lost 4 bases and 2 bases respectively, with 15 bases between them. CDR1 and CDR2 (germline): SEHNR, FQNEAQ (reference sequence). This CDR3 region has 15 residues. In DNA, the CDR3 is TGTGCCAGCAGCTCCCCCGGTGCAGGGACCTACGAGCAGTACTTC. This translates into CASSSPGAGTYEQYF. The full variable domain, its missing parts supplied by reference TRBV7-9 and TRBJ2-7, is DTGVSQNPRHKITKRGQNVTFRCDPISEHNRLYWYRQTLGQGPEFLTYFQNEAQLEKSRLLSDRFSAERPKGSFSTLEIQRTEQGDSAMYLCASSSPGAGTYEQYFGPGTRLTVT.

This chain links TRBV5-1 with TRBJ2-7, with D perhaps matching TRBD1 (5 bases). Trimming removed 4 bases at V and 0 bases at J, with 17 bases between. CDR3 length: 16 residues. Looked up from germline, CDR1 is SGHRS and CDR2 is YFSETQ. The CDR3 DNA reads as TGCGCCAGCAGCAAAGTCACAGGTAGTAGCTCCTACGAGCAGTACTTC. Translating it yields CASSKVTGSSSYEQYF.

This chain connects TRBV6-6 to TRBJ1-5; D gene ambiguous. Trimming took 6 bases from V and 7 from J, leaving 10 bases between them. This CDR3 comprises 12 residues. Per germline, CDR1 MNHNY and CDR2 SVGAGI (reference sequence). CDR3 sequence (DNA): TGTGCCAGCAGACCCGACGGGCAGCCCCAGCATTTT. Translation gives CASRPDGQPQHF.